The following is a TCR beta chain sequence with its context. This CDR3 has 13 amino acids. Germline V gives CDR1 SGHAT, CDR2 FQNNGV. V was cut by 3 bases and J by 1 base, with 7 bases left in between. Repertoires were generated with immunoSEQ multiplex PCR, while TCRdb's copy carries only in-frame clones and drops some. This table has under 85,000 clones, approximately 80% appearing once. The record originates from a study of control samples from healthy donors and cancer patients. The sequencing sample was made of PBMCs. V gene TRBV11-2 combines with J gene TRBJ2-7; no firm D call. This clonotype originated in a man between 60 and 75 years old with head and neck cancer. The CDR3 protein is CASSFRLSYEQYF. The CDR3 coding sequence is TGTGCCAGCAGCTTTCGGTTGTCCTACGAGCAGTACTTC.